This T cell receptor (beta chain) was sequenced for a study of T-cell memory formation after mild COVID-19 (dated by TCRdb to 2020 to 2023). With respect to the entire study: TCR sequence clusters from the two donors were largely donor specific. In a couple of donors, T-cell clones that expanded and contracted after mild COVID-19 were tracked by sequencing TCRalpha and TCRbeta repertoires over time. The cohort was made up of two young adult volunteers, one female and one male, who were previously healthy. Overall study outcomes, separate from this receptor: Some responding clones were found in pre-infection memory, which suggests that pre-existing cross-reactive memory T cells took part in the SARS-CoV-2 response. Clones contracting from day 15 to 85 had balanced CD4/CD8 phenotypes, while a second wave expanding from day 15 to 37 was biased towards CD4+. SARS-CoV-2 specificity was not confirmed for the second-wave clones peaking on day 37. The study covered only a couple of mild cases, and larger cohorts including severe cases with pre-infection samples were considered necessary. Contracting CD4+ clones were located mainly in the CM and EM memory subsets, whereas CD8+ clones were found to be enriched in EMRA.

After removal of 1 base from V and 10 bases from J, the junction retains 6 bases not matched to a gene. The CDR3, cysteine through phenylalanine, is 16 amino acids long. The entry retains the CDR3 DNA only, 48 bases that are in frame from base 1. From a lookup of the germline V gene (reference sequence), CDR1 and CDR2 are LNHNV and YYDKDF. This clonotype was seen more than once but under ten times. Its antigen is still unknown. Base qualities are not provided; no much larger clone lies one nucleotide away. Ficoll-Paque density gradient centrifugation was the method used to isolate PBMCs. Sequenced using an Illumina NovaSeq 6000. TCRalpha and TCRbeta cDNA libraries were built by 5'RACE with constant-segment primers, adding sample barcodes and unique molecular identifiers. Trizol reagent was used to extract RNA from every sample. Libraries were amplified in two PCR steps, with a second sample barcode and Illumina TruSeq adapters added in the second step. Libraries were sequenced on an Illumina NovaSeq with 2 x 150 bp paired-end reads. In the original analysis: The reads were demultiplexed and collapsed into UMI-guided consensus sequences using migec v1.2.7. With mixcr v2.1.11, UMI consensuses were aligned to TRA and TRB V and J templates and assembled into clonotypes. A clonotype was counted as expanded or contracted only when both edgeR and NoisET called the clonotype significant, with the noise models trained on biological replicates. For edgeR calls, the thresholds were a false discovery rate-adjusted p below 0.01 and a log2 fold-change of 1. PCA with hierarchical clustering of max-normalized trajectories of the 1000 most abundant clonotypes was used as exploratory dynamics analysis. Each responding clone was given a CD4 or CD8 phenotype based on the CD4+ and CD8+ repertoires, which had been sequenced separately. TCRdb applied fastp at Q25 and MiXCR to the public reads, then kept only in-frame beta chains. CDR3 protein duplicates are merged, each entry listing the most common genes and DNA. TCRdb, rather than the study authors, made the V and J calls. In this sample the table shows roughly 600,000 distinct CDR3 sequences, over 15% of which occur a single time. The top ten clones comprise more than 10% of the sample.

The chain was built from TRBV15 and TRBJ2-1, and 14 bases in between align with TRBD2. Material for sequencing was PBMCs or a T cell subset sorted from them (not recorded which). The clonotype was recovered from an adult woman who had mild COVID-19 (a few samples of this study predate the infection). The sample titles of this study are shuffled in the database, so cell type and time point are left out; the donor was told from shared clones. The bases are TGTGCCACCAGCAGAGCAGGGACTAGCGGGAGCAAGGAGCAGTTCTTC. The translation is CATSRAGTSGSKEQFF.